Listed below are T cell receptor beta chains from one sample, sequenced in a study of cytomegalovirus exposure and HLA in healthy donors. Using immunoSEQ multiplex PCR, the repertoire was profiled, and TCRdb retains in-frame clones only, with some absent. The sample consists of approximately 150,000 clones, approximately 80% of them appearing once. Sequencing was done on a sample of PBMCs. Source of these receptors: a man aged 45-60 years in good health and CMV-seropositive. The CDR3 runs from the conserved cysteine through the conserved F or W.

v_gene	CDR3aa
TRBV9	CASRHDTSYEQYF
TRBV27	CAVRTGSYNEQFF
TRBV18	CASSRGGQAGYEQYF
TRBV29-1	CSAEDGAYEQYF
TRBV28	CASREKRDTYEQYF
TRBV5-1	CASSPDYEQFF
TRBV9	CASGEWTNYGYTF
TRBV4-2	CASSQPKGGQGNTIYF
TRBV7-6	CASSMDSNYGYTF
TRBV28	CASSSPFVSRDYGYTF
TRBV2	CASSQTSGTQYF
TRBV4-3	CASSLTSGGTETQYF
TRBV6-5	CASSPTGAETQYF
TRBV4-1	CASSQVLAGALGTDTQYF
TRBV11-2	CASSLTSAGTTDTQYF
TRBV11-3	CASSRGQGTEAFF
TRBV12-5	CASGPGQGGGYTF
TRBV2	CASSIGTGVINYGYTF
TRBV5-1	CASSLAVRGIQETQYF
TRBV5-4	CASSLPGLNSPLHF
TRBV18	CASSRTGGSSYEQYF
TRBV7-9	CASSTWKDKGNYGYTF
TRBV6-7	CASKQGGYEKLFF
TRBV4-2	CASSQKVAQTLATNEKLFF
TRBV30	CAWSATGAHEQYF
TRBV19	CASSIADRRSGNTIYF
TRBV29-1	CSVEWNRGEAFF
TRBV10-1	CASTAGDAAGANVLTF
TRBV28	CASSPGTASNQPQHF
TRBV6-5	CASSATTGLSYGYTF
TRBV5-6	CASNRGLGDGYTF
TRBV28	CASILGGSDSNQPQHF
TRBV6-6	CASSYIVSGTYNEQFF
TRBV14	CASSQAFVLAREFF
TRBV28	CASSLLAEPQETQYF
TRBV7-9	CASSRSAGESSYEQYF
TRBV28	CASSFRETQYF
TRBV18	CASSPRPWARPNTEAFF
TRBV5-1	CASSLGWRTDTQYF
TRBV9	CASSAGQARRGYTF
TRBV5-1	CASSLSLTGGASVTDTQYF
TRBV18	CASSPTRFQETQYF
TRBV4-3	CASSHPTGPGELFF
TRBV7-3	CASSADFLGAGELFF
TRBV7-8	CASSLGDYRGRMANEKLFF
TRBV2	CASSEKDRLSSYEQYF
TRBV11-3	CASSPRGTGRDEQYF
TRBV4-1	CASSQGADYEQYF
TRBV30	CAWSVERGVYGYTF
TRBV7-2	CASSSAQLAGIAKNIQYF
TRBV11-2	CASSFGETGELFF
TRBV9	CASSVAGQGRGYTF
TRBV7-9	CASSFGGAAPLLYGYTF